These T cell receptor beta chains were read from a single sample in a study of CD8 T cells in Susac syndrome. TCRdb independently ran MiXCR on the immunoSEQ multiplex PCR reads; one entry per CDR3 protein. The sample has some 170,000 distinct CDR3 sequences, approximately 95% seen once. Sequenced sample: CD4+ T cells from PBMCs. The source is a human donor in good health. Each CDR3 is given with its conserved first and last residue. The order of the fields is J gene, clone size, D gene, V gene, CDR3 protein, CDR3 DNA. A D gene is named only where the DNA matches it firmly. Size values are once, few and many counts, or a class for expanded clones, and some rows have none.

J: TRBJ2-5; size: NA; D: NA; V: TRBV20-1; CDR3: CSAAGAGETQYF; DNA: TGCAGTGCCGCCGGGGCCGGTGAGACCCAGTACTTC
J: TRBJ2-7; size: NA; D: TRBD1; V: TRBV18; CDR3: CASSAGTVSYEQYF; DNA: TGTGCCAGCTCAGCCGGGACAGTTTCCTACGAGCAGTACTTC
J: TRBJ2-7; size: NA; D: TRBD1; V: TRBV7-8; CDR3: CASSYFGTGGGEQYF; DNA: TGTGCCAGCAGCTATTTCGGGACAGGGGGCGGCGAGCAGTACTTC
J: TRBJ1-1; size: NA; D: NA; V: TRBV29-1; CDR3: CSVSRGLSGEAFF; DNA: TGCAGCGTCTCCAGGGGACTCAGCGGCGAAGCTTTCTTT
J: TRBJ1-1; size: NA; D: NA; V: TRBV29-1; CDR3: CSVELWGDNTEAFF; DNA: TGCAGCGTTGAGCTTTGGGGCGACAACACTGAAGCTTTCTTT
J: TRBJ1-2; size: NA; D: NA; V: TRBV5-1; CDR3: CASSLGPSNGYTF; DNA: TGCGCCAGCAGCTTGGGACCCTCTAATGGCTACACCTTC
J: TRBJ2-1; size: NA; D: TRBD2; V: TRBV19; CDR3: CASRPSGLHNEQFF; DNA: TGTGCCAGTCGACCTAGCGGGCTTCACAATGAGCAGTTCTTC
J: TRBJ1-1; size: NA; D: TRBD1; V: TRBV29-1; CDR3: CSVTSGGRGVNTEAFF; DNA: TGCAGCGTTACCTCAGGGGGGCGCGGAGTGAACACTGAAGCTTTCTTT
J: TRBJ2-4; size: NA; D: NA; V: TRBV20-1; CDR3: CSAEAPPRGKNIQYF; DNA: TGCAGTGCCGAGGCGCCTCCCCGGGGCAAAAACATTCAGTACTTC
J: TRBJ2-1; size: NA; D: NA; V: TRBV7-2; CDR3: CASSKNNEQFF; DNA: TGTGCCAGCAGCAAAAACAATGAGCAGTTCTTC
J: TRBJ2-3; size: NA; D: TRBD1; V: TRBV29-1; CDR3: CSACDRVSTDTQYF; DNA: TGCAGCGCTTGCGACAGGGTTAGCACAGATACGCAGTATTTT
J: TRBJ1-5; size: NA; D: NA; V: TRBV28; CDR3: CASTRDTNYQPQHF; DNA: TGTGCCAGCACGCGGGACACCAATTATCAGCCCCAGCATTTT
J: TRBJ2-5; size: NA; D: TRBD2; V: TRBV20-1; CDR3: CSARDGGRAQTQYF; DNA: TGCAGTGCTAGAGATGGCGGGAGGGCCCAGACCCAGTACTTC
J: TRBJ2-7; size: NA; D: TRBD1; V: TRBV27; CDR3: CASSRDRGHEQYF; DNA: TGTGCCAGCAGCCGGGACAGGGGTCACGAGCAGTACTTC
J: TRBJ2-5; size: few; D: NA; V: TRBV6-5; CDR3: CASTLPGLDGETQYF; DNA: TGTGCCAGCACCCTTCCGGGTCTAGACGGGGAGACCCAGTACTTC
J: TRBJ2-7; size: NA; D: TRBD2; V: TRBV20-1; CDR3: CSARVVSGSWSYEQYF; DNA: TGCAGTGCTAGAGTCGTTAGCGGGAGTTGGTCCTACGAGCAGTACTTC
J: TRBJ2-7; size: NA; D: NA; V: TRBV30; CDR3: CAWSVDYEQYF; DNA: TGTGCCTGGAGTGTAGACTACGAGCAGTACTTC
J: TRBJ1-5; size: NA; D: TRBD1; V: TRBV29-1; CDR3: CSVEAQGALTQHF; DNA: TGCAGCGTTGAGGCCCAGGGGGCCCTCACCCAGCATTTT
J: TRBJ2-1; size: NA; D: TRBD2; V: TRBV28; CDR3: CASSGTRFHRNEQFF; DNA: TGTGCCAGCAGTGGGACTAGATTTCACCGGAATGAGCAGTTCTTC
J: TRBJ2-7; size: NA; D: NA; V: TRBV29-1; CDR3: CSVGGSSSSYEQYF; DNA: TGCAGCGTTGGAGGCAGCTCCAGCTCCTACGAGCAGTACTTC
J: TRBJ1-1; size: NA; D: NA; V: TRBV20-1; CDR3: CSAREVGTEAFF; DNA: TGCAGTGCTAGGGAGGTAGGCACTGAAGCTTTCTTT
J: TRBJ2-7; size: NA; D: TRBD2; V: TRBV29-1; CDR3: CSVGLAETYEQYF; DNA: TGCAGCGTTGGACTAGCGGAGACCTACGAGCAGTACTTC
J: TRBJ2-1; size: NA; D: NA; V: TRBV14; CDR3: CASSWGNEQFF; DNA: TGTGCCAGCAGCTGGGGCAATGAGCAGTTCTTC
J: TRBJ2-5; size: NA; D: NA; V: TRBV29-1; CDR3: CSVGTAQETQYF; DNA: TGCAGCGTTGGCACGGCCCAAGAGACCCAGTACTTC
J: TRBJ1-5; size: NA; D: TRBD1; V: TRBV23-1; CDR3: CASSRDRAGNQPQHF; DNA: TGCGCCAGCAGTCGGGACAGGGCCGGCAATCAGCCCCAGCATTTT
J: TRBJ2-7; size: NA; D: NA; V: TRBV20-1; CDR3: CSARDLEARFYEQYF; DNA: TGCAGTGCTAGAGATCTAGAGGCCCGCTTCTACGAGCAGTACTTC
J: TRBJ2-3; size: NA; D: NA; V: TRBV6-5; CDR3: CASPGLRPADTQYF; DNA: TGTGCCAGCCCGGGACTCCGGCCCGCAGATACGCAGTATTTT
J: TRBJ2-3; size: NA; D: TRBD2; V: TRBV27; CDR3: CASSRERDLPDTQYF; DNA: TGTGCCAGCAGTCGAGAGCGGGACCTCCCAGATACGCAGTATTTT
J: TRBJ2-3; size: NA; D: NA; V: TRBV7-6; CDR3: CATKQPSTDTQYF; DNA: TGTGCCACCAAACAGCCTAGCACAGATACGCAGTATTTT
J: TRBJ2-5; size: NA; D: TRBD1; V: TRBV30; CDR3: CAWRDRGRETQYF; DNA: TGTGCCTGGAGGGACAGGGGCCGGGAGACCCAGTACTTC
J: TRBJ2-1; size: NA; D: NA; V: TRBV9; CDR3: CASSRGRIPVF; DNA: TGTGCCAGCAGCCGGGGGAGAATTCCGGTCTTC
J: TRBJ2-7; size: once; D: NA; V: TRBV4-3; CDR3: CASSQDIHSYEQYF; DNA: TGCGCCAGCAGCCAAGATATACACTCCTACGAGCAGTACTTC
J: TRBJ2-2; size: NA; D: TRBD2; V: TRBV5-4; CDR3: CASSLGLAGGGELFF; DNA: TGTGCCAGCAGCTTGGGGTTAGCGGGAGGCGGGGAGCTGTTTTTT
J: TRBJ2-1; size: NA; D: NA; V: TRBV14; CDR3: CASSPGLGHNEQFF; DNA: TGTGCCAGCAGCCCAGGACTGGGCCACAATGAGCAGTTCTTC
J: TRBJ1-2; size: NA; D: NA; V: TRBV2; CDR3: CASSERGVGYTF; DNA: TGTGCCAGCAGTGAACGGGGGGTCGGCTACACCTTC
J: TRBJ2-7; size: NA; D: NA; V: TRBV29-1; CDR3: CSVVPGGVEQYF; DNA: TGCAGCGTTGTTCCTGGAGGTGTCGAGCAGTACTTC
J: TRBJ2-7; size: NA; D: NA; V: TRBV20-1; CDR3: CSARAASGAYEQYF; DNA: TGCAGTGCTAGAGCCGCCTCGGGTGCATACGAGCAGTACTTC
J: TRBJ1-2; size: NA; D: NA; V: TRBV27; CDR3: CARGLGTTPRRGYGYTF; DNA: TGTGCCAGGGGACTGGGGACGACCCCACGGAGGGGGTATGGCTACACCTTC
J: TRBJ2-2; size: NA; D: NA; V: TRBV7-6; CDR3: CASSPYRVSGGELFF; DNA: TGTGCCAGCAGCCCCTACAGGGTCTCTGGTGGGGAGCTGTTTTTT
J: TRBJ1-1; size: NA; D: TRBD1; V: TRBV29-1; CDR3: CSVDRGPVTGNTEAFF; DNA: TGCAGCGTTGATAGGGGGCCAGTTACTGGGAACACTGAAGCTTTCTTT
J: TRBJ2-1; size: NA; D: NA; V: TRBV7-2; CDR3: CASSSSGLRHNEQFF; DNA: TGTGCCAGCAGCTCCTCGGGACTCCGACACAATGAGCAGTTCTTC
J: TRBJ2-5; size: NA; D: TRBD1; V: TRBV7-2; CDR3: CASSLGGTGLGGTQYF; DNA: TGTGCCAGCAGCTTAGGTGGGACAGGGCTCGGGGGGACCCAGTACTTC
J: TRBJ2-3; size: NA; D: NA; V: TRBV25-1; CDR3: CASARMTDTQYF; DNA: TGTGCCAGTGCAAGGATGACAGATACGCAGTATTTT
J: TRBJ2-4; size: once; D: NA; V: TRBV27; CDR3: CASSDFQIQYF; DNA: TGTGCCAGCAGTGATTTCCAAATTCAGTACTTC
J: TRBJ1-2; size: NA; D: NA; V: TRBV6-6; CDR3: CASNYLRDTLRYGYTF; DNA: TGTGCCAGCAACTACCTGCGGGACACCCTACGCTATGGCTACACCTTC
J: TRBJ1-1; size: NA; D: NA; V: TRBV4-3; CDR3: CASLKNAGMNTEAFF; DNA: TGCGCCAGTCTAAAGAACGCGGGCATGAACACTGAAGCTTTCTTT
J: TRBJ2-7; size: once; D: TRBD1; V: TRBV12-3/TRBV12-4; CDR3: CASSRGTGGTYEQYF; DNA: TGTGCCAGCAGCCGCGGGACAGGGGGAACCTACGAGCAGTACTTC
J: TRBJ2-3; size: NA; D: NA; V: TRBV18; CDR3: CASSPPEVDTQYF; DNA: TGTGCCAGCTCCCCTCCTGAGGTGGATACGCAGTATTTT
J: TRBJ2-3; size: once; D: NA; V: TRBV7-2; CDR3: CASSMVSVLSTDTQYF; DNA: TGTGCCAGCAGTATGGTGTCAGTCTTGAGCACAGATACGCAGTATTTT
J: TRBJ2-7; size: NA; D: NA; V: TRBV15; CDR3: CATSSSLYEQYF; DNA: TGTGCCACCAGCAGCTCCCTCTACGAGCAGTACTTC